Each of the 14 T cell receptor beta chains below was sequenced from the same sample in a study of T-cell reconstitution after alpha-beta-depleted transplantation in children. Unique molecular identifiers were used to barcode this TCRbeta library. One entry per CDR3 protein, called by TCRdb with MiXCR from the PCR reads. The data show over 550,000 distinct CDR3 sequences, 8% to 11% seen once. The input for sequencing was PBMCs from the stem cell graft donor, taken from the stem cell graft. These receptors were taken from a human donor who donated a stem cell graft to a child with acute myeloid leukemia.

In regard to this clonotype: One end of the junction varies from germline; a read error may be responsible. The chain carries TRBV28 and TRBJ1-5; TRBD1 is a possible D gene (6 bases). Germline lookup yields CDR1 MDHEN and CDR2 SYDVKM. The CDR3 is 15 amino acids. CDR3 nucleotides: TGTGCCAGCAGTTTTCCAGGGGAGGGCGATCAGCCCCACCATTTT. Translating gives CASSFPGEGDQPHHF.

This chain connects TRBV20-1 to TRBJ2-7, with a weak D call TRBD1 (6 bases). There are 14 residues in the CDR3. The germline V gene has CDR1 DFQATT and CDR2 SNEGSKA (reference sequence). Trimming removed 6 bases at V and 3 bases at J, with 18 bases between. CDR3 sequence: CSATTGTPFYEQYF. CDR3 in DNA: TGCAGTGCGACGACCGGGACACCCTTCTACGAGCAGTACTTC.

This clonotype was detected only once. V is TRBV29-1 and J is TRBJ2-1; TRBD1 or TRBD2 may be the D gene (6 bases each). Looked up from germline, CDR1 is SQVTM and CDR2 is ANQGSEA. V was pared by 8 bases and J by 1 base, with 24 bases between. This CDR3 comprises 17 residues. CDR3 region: CSLMGARGVESYNEQFF. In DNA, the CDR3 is TGCAGCCTGATGGGGGCGCGGGGCGTAGAGTCCTACAATGAGCAGTTCTTC.

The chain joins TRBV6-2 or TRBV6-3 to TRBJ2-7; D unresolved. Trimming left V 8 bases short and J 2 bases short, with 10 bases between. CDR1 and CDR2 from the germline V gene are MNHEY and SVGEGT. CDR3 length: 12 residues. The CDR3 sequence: CASSRATYEQYF. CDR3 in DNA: TGTGCCAGCTCAAGGGCCACCTACGAGCAGTACTTC.

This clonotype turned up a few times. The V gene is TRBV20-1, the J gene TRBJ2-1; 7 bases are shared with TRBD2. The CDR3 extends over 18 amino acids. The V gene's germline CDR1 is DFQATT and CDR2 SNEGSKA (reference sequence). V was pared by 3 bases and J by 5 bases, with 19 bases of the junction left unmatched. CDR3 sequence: CSASSMRGERGINNEQFF. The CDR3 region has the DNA TGCAGTGCTAGCTCAATGAGGGGCGAGCGGGGCATTAACAATGAGCAGTTCTTC.

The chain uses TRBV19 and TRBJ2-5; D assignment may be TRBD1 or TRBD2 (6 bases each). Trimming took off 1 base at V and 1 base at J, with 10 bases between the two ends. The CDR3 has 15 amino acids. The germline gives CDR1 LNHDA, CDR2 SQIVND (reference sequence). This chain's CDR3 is CASSIGEGGQETQYF. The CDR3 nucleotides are TGTGCCAGTAGTATAGGAGAGGGGGGCCAAGAGACCCAGTACTTC.

CDR3 DNA sequence: TGCAGTCTCTCCGGACGCCTAGCGGGAGCAAATGAGCAGTTCTTC. This gives the protein CSLSGRLAGANEQFF. The V and J genes are TRBV20-1 and TRBJ2-1, with TRBD2 matching 10 bases. V lost 8 bases, J lost 7 bases, and 14 bases stayed unmatched. From germline, CDR1 is DFQATT and CDR2 SNEGSKA (reference sequence). This CDR3 is 15 amino acids long.

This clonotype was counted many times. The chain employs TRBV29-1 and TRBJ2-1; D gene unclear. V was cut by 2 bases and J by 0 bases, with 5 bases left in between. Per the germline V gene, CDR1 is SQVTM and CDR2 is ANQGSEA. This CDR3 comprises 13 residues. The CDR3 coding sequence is TGCAGCGTTGAACTAAGCTCCTACAATGAGCAGTTCTTC. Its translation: CSVELSSYNEQFF.

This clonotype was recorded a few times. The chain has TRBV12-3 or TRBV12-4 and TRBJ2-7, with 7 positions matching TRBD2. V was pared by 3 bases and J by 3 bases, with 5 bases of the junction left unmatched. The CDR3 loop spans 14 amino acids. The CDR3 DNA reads TGTGCCAGCAGTTTGGCGGGAGAGTACTACGAGCAGTACTTC. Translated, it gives CASSLAGEYYEQYF.

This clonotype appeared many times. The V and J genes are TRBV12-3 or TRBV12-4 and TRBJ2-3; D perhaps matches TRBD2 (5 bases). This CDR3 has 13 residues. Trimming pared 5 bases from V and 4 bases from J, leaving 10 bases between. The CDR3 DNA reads TGTGCCAGCAGTCCTATTAGCGCAGATACGCAGTATTTT. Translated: CASSPISADTQYF.

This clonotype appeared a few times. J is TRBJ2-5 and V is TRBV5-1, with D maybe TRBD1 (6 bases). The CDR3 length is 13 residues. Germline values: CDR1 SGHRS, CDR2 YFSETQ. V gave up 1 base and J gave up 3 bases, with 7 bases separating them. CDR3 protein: CASSLTGKETQYF. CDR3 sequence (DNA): TGCGCCAGCAGCTTGACAGGGAAAGAGACCCAGTACTTC.

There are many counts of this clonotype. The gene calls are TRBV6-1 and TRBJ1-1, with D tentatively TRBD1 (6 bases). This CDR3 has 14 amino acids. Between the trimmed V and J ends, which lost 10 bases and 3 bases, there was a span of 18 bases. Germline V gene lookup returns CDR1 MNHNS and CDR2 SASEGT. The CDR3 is CATRSEGGYTEAFF. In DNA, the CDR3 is TGTGCCACCAGAAGCGAGGGGGGGTACACTGAAGCTTTCTTT.

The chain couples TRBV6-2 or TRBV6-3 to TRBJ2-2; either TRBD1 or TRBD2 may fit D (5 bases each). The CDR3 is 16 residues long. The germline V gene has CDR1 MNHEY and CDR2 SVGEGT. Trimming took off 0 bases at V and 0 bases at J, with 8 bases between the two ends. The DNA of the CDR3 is TGTGCCAGCAGTTACTCCCCGGGGCCGAACACCGGGGAGCTGTTTTTT. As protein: CASSYSPGPNTGELFF.

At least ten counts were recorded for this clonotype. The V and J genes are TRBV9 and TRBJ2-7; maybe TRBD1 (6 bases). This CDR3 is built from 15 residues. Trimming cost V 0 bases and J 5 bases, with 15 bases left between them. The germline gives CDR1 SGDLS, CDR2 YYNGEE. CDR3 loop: CASSVGQGINHEQYF. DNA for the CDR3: TGTGCCAGCAGCGTAGGTCAGGGGATTAACCACGAGCAGTACTTC.